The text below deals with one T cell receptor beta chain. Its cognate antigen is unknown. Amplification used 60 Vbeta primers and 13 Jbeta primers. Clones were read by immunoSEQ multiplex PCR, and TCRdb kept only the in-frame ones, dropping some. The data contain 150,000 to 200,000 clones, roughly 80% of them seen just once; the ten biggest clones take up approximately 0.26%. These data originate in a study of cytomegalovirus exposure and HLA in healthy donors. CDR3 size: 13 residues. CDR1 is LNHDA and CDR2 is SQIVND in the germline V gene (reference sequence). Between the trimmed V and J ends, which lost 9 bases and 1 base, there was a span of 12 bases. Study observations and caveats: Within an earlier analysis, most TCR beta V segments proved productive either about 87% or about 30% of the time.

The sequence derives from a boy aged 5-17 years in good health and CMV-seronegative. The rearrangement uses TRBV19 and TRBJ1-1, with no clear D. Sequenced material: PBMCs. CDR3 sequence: CASAEGPNTEAFF. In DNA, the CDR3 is TGTGCCAGCGCGGAGGGCCCGAACACTGAAGCTTTCTTT. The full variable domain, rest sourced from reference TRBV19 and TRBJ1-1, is DGGITQSPKYLFRKEGQNVTLSCEQNLNHDAMYWYRQDPGQGLRLIYYSQIVNDFQKGDIAEGYSVSREKKESFPLTVTSAQKNPTAFYLCASAEGPNTEAFFGQGTRLTVV.